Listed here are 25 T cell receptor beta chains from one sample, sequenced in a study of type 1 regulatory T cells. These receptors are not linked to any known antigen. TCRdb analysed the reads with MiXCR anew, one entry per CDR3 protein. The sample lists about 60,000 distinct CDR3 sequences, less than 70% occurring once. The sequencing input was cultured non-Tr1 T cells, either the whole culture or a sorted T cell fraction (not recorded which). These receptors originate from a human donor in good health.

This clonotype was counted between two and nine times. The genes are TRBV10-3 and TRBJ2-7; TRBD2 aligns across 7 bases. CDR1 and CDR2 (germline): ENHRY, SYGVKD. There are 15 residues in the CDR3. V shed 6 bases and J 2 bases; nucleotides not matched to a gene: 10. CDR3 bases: TGTGCCATCAGCGTAGCCGGGACTACGACCTACGAGCAGTACTTC. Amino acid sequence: CAISVAGTTTYEQYF.

The CDR3 sequence: CASSLLTGGPYEQYF. In DNA, the CDR3 is TGTGCCAGCAGCTTGTTAACGGGAGGTCCCTACGAGCAGTACTTC. The chain employs TRBV5-6 and TRBJ2-7; 7 nucleotides agree with TRBD2. Germline assignment: CDR1 SGHDT and CDR2 YYEEEE. The trim removed 1 base at V and 2 bases at J, leaving 6 bases unmatched. CDR3 length: 15 residues.

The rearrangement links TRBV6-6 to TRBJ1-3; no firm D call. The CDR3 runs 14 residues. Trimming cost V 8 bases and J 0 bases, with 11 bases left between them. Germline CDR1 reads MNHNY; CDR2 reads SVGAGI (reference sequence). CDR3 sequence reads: CASSTSYSGNTIYF. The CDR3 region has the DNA TGTGCCAGCTCCACTTCTTACTCTGGAAACACCATATATTTT.

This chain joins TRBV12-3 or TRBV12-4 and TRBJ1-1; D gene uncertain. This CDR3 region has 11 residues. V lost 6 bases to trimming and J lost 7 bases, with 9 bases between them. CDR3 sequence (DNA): TGTGCCAGCAGCAAGGACTATGAAGCTTTCTTT. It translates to CASSKDYEAFF.

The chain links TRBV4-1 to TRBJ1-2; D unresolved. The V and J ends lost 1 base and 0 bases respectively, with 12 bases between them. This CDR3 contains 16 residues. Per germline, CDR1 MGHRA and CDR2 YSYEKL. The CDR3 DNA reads TGCGCCAGCAGCCAAGTCCCCCCCCGCGCTAACTATGGCTACACCTTC. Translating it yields CASSQVPPRANYGYTF.

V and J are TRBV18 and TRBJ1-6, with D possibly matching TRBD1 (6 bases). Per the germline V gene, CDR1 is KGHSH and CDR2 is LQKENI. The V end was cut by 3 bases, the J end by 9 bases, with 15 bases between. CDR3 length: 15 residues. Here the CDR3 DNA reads TGTGCCAGCTCACCCCTACAGGGAGCCAGTTCACCCCTCCACTTT. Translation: CASSPLQGASSPLHF. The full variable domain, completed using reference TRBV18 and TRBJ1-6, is NAGVMQNPRHLVRRRGQEARLRCSPMKGHSHVYWYRQLPEEGLKFMVYLQKENIIDESGMPKERFSAEFPKEGPSILRIQQVVRGDSAAYFCASSPLQGASSPLHFGNGTRLTVT.

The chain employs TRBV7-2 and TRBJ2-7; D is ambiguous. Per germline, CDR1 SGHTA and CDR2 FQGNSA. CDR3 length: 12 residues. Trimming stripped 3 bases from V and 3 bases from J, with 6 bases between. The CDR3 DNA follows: TGTGCCAGCAGCTTTGACAACTACGAGCAGTACTTC. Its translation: CASSFDNYEQYF.

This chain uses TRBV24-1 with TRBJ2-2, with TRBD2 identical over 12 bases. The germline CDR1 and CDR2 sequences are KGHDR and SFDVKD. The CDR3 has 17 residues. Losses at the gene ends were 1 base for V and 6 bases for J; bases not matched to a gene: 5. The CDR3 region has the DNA TGTGCCACCAGTGATTTTTCGGCTAGCGGGAGGGCCGGGGAGCTGTTTTTT. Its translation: CATSDFSASGRAGELFF.

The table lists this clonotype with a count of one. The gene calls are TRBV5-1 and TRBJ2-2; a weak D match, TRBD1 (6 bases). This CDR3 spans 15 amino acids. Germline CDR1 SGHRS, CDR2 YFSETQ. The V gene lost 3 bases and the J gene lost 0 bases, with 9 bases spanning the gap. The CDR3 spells CASSSRQANTGELFF. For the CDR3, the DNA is TGCGCCAGCAGCTCCCGACAGGCGAACACCGGGGAGCTGTTTTTT. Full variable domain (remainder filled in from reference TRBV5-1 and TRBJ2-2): KAGVTQTPRYLIKTRGQQVTLSCSPISGHRSVSWYQQTPGQGLQFLFEYFSETQRNKGNFPGRFSGRQFSNSRSEMNVSTLELGDSALYLCASSSRQANTGELFFGEGSRLTVL.

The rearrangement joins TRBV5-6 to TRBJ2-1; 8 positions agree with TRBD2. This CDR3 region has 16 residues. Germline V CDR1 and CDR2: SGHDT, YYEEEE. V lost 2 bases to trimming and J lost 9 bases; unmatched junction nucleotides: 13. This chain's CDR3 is CASSLDSGEKFGEQFF. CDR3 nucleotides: TGTGCCAGCAGCTTAGATAGCGGGGAGAAGTTTGGTGAGCAGTTCTTC.

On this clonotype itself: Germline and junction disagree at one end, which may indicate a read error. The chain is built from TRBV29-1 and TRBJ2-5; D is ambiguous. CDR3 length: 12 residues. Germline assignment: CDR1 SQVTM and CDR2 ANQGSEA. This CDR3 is CSVEERRETLYF. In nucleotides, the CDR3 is TGCAGCGTTGAAGAGAGAAGAGAGACCCTGTACTTC.

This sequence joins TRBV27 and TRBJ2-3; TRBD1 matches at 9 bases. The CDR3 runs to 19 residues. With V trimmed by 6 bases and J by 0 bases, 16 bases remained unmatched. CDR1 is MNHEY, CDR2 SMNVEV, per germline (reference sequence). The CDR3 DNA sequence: TGTGCCAGCAGGAGGAGGACCGGGACAGGGAAAAGTAGCACAGATACGCAGTATTTT. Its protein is CASRRRTGTGKSSTDTQYF.

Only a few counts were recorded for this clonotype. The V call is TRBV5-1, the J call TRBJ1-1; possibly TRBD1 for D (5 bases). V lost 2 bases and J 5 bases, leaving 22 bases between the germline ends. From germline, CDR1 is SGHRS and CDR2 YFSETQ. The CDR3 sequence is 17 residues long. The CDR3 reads CASSFFPQGSRGTEAFF. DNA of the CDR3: TGCGCCAGCAGCTTCTTTCCCCAGGGATCTCGAGGAACTGAAGCTTTCTTT.

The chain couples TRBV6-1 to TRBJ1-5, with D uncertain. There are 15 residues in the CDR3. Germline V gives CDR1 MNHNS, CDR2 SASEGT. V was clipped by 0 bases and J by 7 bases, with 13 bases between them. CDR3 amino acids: CASSEARIGRQPQHF. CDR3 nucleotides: TGTGCCAGCAGTGAAGCGAGAATAGGACGCCAGCCCCAGCATTTT.

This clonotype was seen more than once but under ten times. Here the CDR3 DNA reads TGTGCCAGCAGCTTAGGGGTTTTCGGACAGGGTTATGGCTACACCTTC. This translates into CASSLGVFGQGYGYTF. The chain couples TRBV7-2 to TRBJ1-2, with 8 bases lining up with TRBD1. CDR1 and CDR2 from the germline V gene are SGHTA and FQGNSA. The CDR3 consists of 16 residues. V dropped 1 base and J dropped 5; count of bases not matched to a gene: 9.

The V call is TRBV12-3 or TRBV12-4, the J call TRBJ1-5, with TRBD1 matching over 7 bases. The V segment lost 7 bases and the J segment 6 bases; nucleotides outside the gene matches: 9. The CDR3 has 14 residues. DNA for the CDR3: TGTGCCAGCACCAAGGGGGCGTTCGGTCAGCCCCAGCATTTT. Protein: CASTKGAFGQPQHF.

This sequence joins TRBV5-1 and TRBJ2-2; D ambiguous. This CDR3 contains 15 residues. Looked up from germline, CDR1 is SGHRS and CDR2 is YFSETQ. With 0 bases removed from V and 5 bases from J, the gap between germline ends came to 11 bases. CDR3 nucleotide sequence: TGCGCCAGCAGCTTGGCCCTCCCGGGTACCGGGGAGCTGTTTTTT. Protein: CASSLALPGTGELFF.

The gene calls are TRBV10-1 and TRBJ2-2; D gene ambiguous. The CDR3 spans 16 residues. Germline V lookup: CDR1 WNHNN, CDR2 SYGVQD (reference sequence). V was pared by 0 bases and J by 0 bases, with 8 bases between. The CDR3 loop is CASSESTGANTGELFF. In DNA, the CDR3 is TGCGCCAGCAGTGAGTCGACTGGGGCGAACACCGGGGAGCTGTTTTTT.

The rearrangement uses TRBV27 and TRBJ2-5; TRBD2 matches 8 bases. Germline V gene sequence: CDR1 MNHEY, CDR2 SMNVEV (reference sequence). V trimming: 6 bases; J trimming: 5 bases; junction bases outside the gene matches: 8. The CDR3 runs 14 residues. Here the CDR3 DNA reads TGTGCCAGCAGGGGGAGCGGGGGCCGGGAGACCCAGTACTTC. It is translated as CASRGSGGRETQYF.

The CDR3 DNA reads TGTGCCAGCAGTCTATCGACAGGTTTTGAAAAACTGTTTTTT. Protein sequence: CASSLSTGFEKLFF. The chain joins TRBV12-3 or TRBV12-4 to TRBJ1-4; D might be TRBD1 (6 bases). Trimming removed 5 bases from V and 7 bases from J, with 14 bases in between. The CDR3 has 14 amino acids.

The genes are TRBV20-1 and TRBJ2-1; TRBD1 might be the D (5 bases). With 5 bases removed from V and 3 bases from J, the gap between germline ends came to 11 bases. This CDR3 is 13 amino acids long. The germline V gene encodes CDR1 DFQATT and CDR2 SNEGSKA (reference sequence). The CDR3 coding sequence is TGCAGTGCTGCTGAAGGGGTCTACAATGAGCAGTTCTTC. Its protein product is CSAAEGVYNEQFF.

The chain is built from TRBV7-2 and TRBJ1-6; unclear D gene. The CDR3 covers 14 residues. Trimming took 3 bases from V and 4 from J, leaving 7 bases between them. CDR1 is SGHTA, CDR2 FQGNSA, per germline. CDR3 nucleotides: TGTGCCAGCAGCTTCGGGGTTTATAATTCACCCCTCCACTTT. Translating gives CASSFGVYNSPLHF.

CDR3 nucleotide sequence: TGTGCCAGCAGCCAAGGCGGGAGACTGGGTGAGCAGTTCTTC. This encodes CASSQGGRLGEQFF. This chain links TRBV3-1 with TRBJ2-1; 7 positions match TRBD2. With 1 base clipped from V and 9 bases from J, the junction kept 6 bases outside the gene matches. This CDR3 has 14 amino acids. CDR1 LGHDT and CDR2 YNNKEL come from the germline V gene (reference sequence).

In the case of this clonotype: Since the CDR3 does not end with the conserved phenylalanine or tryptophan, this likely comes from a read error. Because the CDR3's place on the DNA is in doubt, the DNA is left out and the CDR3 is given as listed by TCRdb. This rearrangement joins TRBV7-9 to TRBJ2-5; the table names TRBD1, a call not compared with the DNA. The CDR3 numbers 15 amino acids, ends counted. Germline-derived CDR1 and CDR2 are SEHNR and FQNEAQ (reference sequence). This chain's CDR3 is CANSLTQGTGETQNY.

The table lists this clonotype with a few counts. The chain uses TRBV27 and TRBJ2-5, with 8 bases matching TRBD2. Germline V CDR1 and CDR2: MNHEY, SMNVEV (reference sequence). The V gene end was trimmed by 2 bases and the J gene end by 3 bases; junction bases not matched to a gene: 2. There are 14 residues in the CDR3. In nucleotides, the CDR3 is TGTGCCAGCAGTTTAATGCGGGGGGAAGAGACCCAGTACTTC. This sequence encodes CASSLMRGEETQYF.